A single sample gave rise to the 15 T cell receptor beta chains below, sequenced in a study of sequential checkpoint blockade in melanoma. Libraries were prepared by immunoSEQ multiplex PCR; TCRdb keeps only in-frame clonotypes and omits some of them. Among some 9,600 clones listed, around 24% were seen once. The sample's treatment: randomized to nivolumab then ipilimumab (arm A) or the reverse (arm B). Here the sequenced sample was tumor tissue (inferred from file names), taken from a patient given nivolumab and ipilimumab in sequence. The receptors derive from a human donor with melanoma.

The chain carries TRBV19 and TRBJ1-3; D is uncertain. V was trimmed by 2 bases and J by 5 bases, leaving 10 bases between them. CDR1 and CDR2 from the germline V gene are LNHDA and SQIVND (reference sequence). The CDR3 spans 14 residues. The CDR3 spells CASSINARRNTIYF. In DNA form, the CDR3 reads TGTGCCAGTAGTATAAACGCACGGAGAAACACCATATATTTT.

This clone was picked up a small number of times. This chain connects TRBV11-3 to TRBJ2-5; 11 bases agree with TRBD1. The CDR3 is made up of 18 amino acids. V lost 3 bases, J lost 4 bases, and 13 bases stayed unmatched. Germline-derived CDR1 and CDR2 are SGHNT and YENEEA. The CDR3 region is CASSFFRPGTGGVETQYF. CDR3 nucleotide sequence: TGTGCCAGCAGCTTTTTTCGCCCGGGGACAGGGGGGGTAGAGACCCAGTACTTC.

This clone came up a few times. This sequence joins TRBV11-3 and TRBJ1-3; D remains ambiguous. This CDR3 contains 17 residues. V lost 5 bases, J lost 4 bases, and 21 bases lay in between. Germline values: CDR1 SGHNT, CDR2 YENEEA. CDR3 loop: CASSVWAGSEAGNTIYF. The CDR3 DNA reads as TGTGCCAGCAGCGTCTGGGCGGGCTCAGAAGCAGGAAACACCATATATTTT.

CDR3 residues: CASSRTPGTGFREQYF. The DNA of the CDR3 is TGCGCCAGCAGCCGAACCCCCGGGACAGGGTTTCGCGAGCAGTACTTC. The chain links TRBV4-1 to TRBJ2-7; 9 bases match TRBD1. J gave up 6 bases and V 4 bases, and 13 bases lay outside the gene matches. CDR1 MGHRA and CDR2 YSYEKL come from the germline V gene. The CDR3 totals 16 residues.

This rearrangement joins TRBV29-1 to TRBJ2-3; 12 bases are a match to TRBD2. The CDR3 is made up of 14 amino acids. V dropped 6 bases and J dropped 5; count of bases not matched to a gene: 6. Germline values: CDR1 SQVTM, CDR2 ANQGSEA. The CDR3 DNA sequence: TGCAGCGTCCGGCTAGCGGGGGGGGTAGATACGCAGTATTTT. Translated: CSVRLAGGVDTQYF.

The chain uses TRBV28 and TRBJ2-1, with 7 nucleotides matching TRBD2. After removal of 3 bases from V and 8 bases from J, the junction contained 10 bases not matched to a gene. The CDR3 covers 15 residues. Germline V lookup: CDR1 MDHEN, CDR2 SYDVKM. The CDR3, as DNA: TGTGCCAGCAGTTTGCTAGCGGACTTATACGATGAGCAGTTCTTC. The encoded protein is CASSLLADLYDEQFF.

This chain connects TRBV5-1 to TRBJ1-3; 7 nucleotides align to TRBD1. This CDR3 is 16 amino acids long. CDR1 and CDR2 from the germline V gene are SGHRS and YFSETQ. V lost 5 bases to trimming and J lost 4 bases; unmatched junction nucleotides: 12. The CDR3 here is CASSYAPGQQGNTIYF. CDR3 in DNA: TGCGCCAGCAGTTACGCCCCGGGACAGCAAGGAAACACCATATATTTT.

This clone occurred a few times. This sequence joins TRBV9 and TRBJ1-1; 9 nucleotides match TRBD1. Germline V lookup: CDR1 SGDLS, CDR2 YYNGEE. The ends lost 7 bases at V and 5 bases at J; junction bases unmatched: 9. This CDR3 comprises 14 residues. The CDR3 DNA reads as TGTGCCAGCCAGGGACAGGGTGTTCGGACTGAAGCTTTCTTT. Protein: CASQGQGVRTEAFF.

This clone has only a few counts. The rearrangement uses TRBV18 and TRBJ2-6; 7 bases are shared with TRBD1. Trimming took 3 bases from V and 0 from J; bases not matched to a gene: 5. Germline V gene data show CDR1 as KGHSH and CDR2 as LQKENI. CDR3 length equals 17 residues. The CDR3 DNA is TGTGCCAGCTCACCTAGGACAGGCAACTCTGGGGCCAACGTCCTGACTTTC. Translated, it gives CASSPRTGNSGANVLTF.

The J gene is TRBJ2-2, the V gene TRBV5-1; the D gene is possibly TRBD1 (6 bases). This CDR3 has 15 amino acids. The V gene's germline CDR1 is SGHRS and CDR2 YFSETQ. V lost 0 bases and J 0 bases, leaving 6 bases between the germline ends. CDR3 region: CASSLGTANTGELFF. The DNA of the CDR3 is TGCGCCAGCAGCTTGGGGACAGCGAACACCGGGGAGCTGTTTTTT.

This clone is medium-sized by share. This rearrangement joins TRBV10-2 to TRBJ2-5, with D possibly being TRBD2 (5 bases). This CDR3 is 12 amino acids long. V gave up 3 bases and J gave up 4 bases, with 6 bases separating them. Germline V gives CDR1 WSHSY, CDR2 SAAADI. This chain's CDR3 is CASSDGRETQYF. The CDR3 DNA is TGCGCCAGCAGTGATGGGAGAGAGACCCAGTACTTC.

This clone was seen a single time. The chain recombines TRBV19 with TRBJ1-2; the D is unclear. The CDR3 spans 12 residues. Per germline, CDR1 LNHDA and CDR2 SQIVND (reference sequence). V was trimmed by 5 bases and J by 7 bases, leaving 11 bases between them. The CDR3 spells CASSVPPVGYTF. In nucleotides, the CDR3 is TGTGCCAGTAGTGTCCCCCCGGTTGGCTACACCTTC.

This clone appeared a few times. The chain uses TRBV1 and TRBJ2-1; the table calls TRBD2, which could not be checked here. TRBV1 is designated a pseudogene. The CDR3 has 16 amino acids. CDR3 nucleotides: TGCGCCAGCAGCCCCCAGGGCCTAGCGGGAGGAGATGGGCAGTTCTTC. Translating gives CASSPQGLAGGDGQFF.

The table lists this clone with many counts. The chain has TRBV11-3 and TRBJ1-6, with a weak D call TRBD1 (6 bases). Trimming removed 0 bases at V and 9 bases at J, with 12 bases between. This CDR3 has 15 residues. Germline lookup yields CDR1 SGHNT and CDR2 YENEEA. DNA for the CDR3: TGTGCCAGCAGCTTAGAGGGGGCTTTTATTTCACCCCTCCACTTT. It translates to CASSLEGAFISPLHF.

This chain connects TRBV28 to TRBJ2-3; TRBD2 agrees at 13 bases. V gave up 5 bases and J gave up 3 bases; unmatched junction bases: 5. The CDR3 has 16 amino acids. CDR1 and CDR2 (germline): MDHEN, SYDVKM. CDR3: CASSRTSGRGTDTQYF. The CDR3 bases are TGTGCCAGCAGTCGGACTAGCGGGAGAGGTACAGATACGCAGTATTTT.